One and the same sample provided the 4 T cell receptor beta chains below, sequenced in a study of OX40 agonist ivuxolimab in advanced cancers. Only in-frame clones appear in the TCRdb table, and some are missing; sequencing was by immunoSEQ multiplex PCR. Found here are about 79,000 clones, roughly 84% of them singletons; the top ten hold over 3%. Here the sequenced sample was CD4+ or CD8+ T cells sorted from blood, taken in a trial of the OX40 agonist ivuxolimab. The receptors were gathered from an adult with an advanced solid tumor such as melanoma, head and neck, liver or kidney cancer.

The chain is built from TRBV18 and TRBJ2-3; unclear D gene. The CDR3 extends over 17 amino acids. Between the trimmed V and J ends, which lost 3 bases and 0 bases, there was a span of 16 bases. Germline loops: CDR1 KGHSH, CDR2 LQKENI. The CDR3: CASSPLSDVASTDTQYF. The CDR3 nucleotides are TGTGCCAGCTCACCCCTCTCTGACGTAGCTAGCACAGATACGCAGTATTTT.

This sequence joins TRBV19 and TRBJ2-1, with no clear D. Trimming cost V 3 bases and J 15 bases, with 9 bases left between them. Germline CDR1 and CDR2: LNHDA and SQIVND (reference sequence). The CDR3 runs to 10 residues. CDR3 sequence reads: CASSIDSPFF. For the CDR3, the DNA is TGTGCCAGTAGTATCGATAGCCCGTTCTTC.

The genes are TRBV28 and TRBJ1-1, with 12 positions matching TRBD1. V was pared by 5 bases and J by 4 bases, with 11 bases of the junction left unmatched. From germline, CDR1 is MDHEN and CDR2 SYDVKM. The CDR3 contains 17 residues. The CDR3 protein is CASSPPGQGADGTEAFF. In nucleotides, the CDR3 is TGTGCCAGCAGTCCTCCGGGACAGGGGGCCGATGGCACTGAAGCTTTCTTT. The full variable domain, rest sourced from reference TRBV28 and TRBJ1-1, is DVKVTQSSRYLVKRTGEKVFLECVQDMDHENMFWYRQDPGLGLRLIYFSYDVKMKEKGDIPEGYSVSREKKERFSLILESASTNQTSMYLCASSPPGQGADGTEAFFGQGTRLTVV.

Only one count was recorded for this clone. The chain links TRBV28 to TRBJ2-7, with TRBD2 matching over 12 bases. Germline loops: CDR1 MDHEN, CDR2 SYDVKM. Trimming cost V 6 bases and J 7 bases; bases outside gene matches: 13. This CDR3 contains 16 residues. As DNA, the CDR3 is TGTGCCAGCAGCGACACTAGCGGGAGGCCTTCTCGGGAGCAGTACTTC. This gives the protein CASSDTSGRPSREQYF.